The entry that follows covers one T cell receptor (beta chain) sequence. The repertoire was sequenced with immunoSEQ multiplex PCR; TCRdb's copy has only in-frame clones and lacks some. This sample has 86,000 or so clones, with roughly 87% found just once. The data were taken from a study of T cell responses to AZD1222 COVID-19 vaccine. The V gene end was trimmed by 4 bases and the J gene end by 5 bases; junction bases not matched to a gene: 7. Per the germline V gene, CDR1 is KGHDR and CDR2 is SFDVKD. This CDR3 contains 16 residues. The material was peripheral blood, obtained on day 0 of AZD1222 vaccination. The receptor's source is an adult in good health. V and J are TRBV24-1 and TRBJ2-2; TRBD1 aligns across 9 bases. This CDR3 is CATSEQGAGATGELFF. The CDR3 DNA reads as TGTGCCACCAGTGAACAGGGGGCAGGGGCAACCGGGGAGCTGTTTTTT.